These 30 T cell receptor beta chains were sequenced from one sample in a study of lymphopenia after photon versus proton radiotherapy. The table came from immunoSEQ multiplex PCR; TCRdb's copy has only in-frame clones and leaves some out. The profile shows 15,000 to 20,000 clones, more than 75% of them singletons. The sequenced sample was peripheral blood, obtained from a patient treated with proton-based radiotherapy. These receptors all stem from a man between 65 and 85 years old with pancreatic cancer.

In its sample, this clone was seen a few times. The V gene is TRBV9, the J gene TRBJ2-5; unclear D gene. V shed 0 bases and J shed 5 bases, with 14 bases lying between them. Germline V lookup: CDR1 SGDLS, CDR2 YYNGEE. The CDR3 extends over 15 amino acids. The CDR3 is CASSVEGFYGETQYF. The CDR3 coding sequence is TGTGCCAGCAGCGTAGAAGGTTTCTACGGGGAGACCCAGTACTTC.

Concerning this clone itself: The junction and the germline gene differ at one end; a read error may be behind it. This chain connects TRBV5-6 to TRBJ1-5; 8 positions agree with TRBD1. The CDR3 is made up of 14 amino acids. The germline V gene encodes CDR1 SGHDT and CDR2 YYEEEE. The CDR3 region is CASSLAGGKQPQHF. CDR3 bases: TGTGCCAGCAGCTTGGCAGGGGGCAAACAGCCCCAGCATTTT.

The gene calls are TRBV6-5 and TRBJ2-1; D is unresolved. Germline CDR1 reads MNHEY; CDR2 reads SVGAGI. CDR3 size: 11 residues. V lost 8 bases to trimming and J lost 7 bases, with 9 bases between them. The CDR3 bases are TGTGCCAGCTCAGCCTGGAATGAGCAGTTCTTC. This gives the protein CASSAWNEQFF.

This chain connects TRBV19 to TRBJ2-6; D unclear. V dropped 5 bases and J dropped 0 bases, with 17 bases sitting between them. The V gene's germline CDR1 is LNHDA and CDR2 SQIVND (reference sequence). CDR3 length: 18 amino acids. CDR3 sequence: CASSPKGRRSSGANVLTF. The CDR3 nucleotides read TGTGCCAGTAGTCCTAAGGGCCGGAGAAGCTCTGGGGCCAACGTCCTGACTTTC.

The rearrangement links TRBV4-2 to TRBJ2-7, with TRBD1 matching 7 bases. The germline gives CDR1 LGHNA, CDR2 YNFKEQ. CDR3 length: 14 residues. J was trimmed by 2 bases and V by 4 bases; bases with no gene match: 5. The CDR3 here is CASSPQGETYEQYF. The CDR3 DNA reads TGTGCCAGCAGCCCCCAGGGGGAAACCTACGAGCAGTACTTC.

The chain is built from TRBV5-4 and TRBJ1-2, with 7 bases lining up with TRBD1. Per germline, CDR1 SGHNT and CDR2 YYREEE (reference sequence). The CDR3 spans 15 residues. J gave up 6 bases and V 6 bases, and 14 bases lay outside the gene matches. The CDR3 nucleotides read TGTGCCAGCAACTCCGAACGCGACAGGGTCGATGGCTACACCTTC. As protein: CASNSERDRVDGYTF.

The chain uses TRBV5-1 and TRBJ1-1; a weak D match, TRBD1 (6 bases). The CDR3 consists of 15 residues. Trimming cost V 0 bases and J 0 bases, with 9 bases left between them. CDR1 is SGHRS, CDR2 YFSETQ, per germline. Written as DNA, the CDR3 is TGCGCCAGCAGCTTGGTGGGGACATTGAACACTGAAGCTTTCTTT. Amino acid sequence: CASSLVGTLNTEAFF. Looking up the rest from reference TRBV5-1 and TRBJ1-1 gives the full variable domain: KAGVTQTPRYLIKTRGQQVTLSCSPISGHRSVSWYQQTPGQGLQFLFEYFSETQRNKGNFPGRFSGRQFSNSRSEMNVSTLELGDSALYLCASSLVGTLNTEAFFGQGTRLTVV.

The chain carries TRBV10-3 and TRBJ2-3; tentatively, D is TRBD1 or TRBD2 (5 bases each). Germline V gene lookup returns CDR1 ENHRY and CDR2 SYGVKD. The CDR3 loop spans 13 amino acids. Trimming removed 6 bases from V and 4 bases from J, with 11 bases in between. The CDR3 here is CAISDGAADTQYF. In nucleotides, the CDR3 is TGTGCCATCAGCGACGGGGCGGCAGATACGCAGTATTTT.

This clone occurred once. The chain links TRBV5-8 to TRBJ1-6; D perhaps matches TRBD1 (6 bases). The germline CDR1 and CDR2 sequences are SGHTS and YDEGEE. This CDR3 comprises 15 residues. Deletions cut 1 base from V and 5 bases from J, with 10 bases between. This chain's CDR3 is CASSLRTANNSPLHF. The CDR3 DNA is TGTGCCAGCAGCTTGAGGACAGCTAATAATTCACCCCTCCACTTT.

Points on this clone: This sample also contains other DNA sequences that code for the same CDR3. CDR3 in amino acids: CASSPFYAEAFF. CDR3 bases: TGTGCCAGCAGCCCTTTTTATGCTGAAGCTTTCTTT. The chain links TRBV7-2 to TRBJ1-1; D gene ambiguous. Looked up from germline, CDR1 is SGHTA and CDR2 is FQGNSA. Trimming pared 5 bases from V and 6 bases from J, leaving 10 bases between. The CDR3 runs 12 residues.

The rearrangement uses TRBV19 and TRBJ2-5; 8 bases are a match to TRBD1. Germline V gene data show CDR1 as LNHDA and CDR2 as SQIVND (reference sequence). The CDR3 has 17 amino acids. The junction had 15 bases not matched to a gene; V was cut back by 4 bases and J by 5 bases. The CDR3 bases are TGTGCCAGTAGTACCCGACAAGGGGACAGGCGAAGGGAGACCCAGTACTTC. Its protein product is CASSTRQGDRRRETQYF.

This rearrangement joins TRBV6-1 to TRBJ1-5; D perhaps matches TRBD1 (5 bases). Per germline, CDR1 MNHNS and CDR2 SASEGT. The CDR3 contains 14 residues. Trimming cost V 4 bases and J 7 bases, with 14 bases left between them. The CDR3 nucleotides are TGTGCCAGCAGTGTTTCAGGGTTCGGGCAGCCCCAGCATTTT. It codes for CASSVSGFGQPQHF.

The chain is built from TRBV6-6 and TRBJ2-7, with 8 bases aligning to TRBD2. Germline CDR1 MNHNY, CDR2 SVGAGI (reference sequence). The V gene end was trimmed by 0 bases and the J gene end by 0 bases; junction bases not matched to a gene: 4. The CDR3 is made up of 16 amino acids. The CDR3 spells CASSYSAGRASYEQYF. The CDR3 DNA sequence: TGTGCCAGCAGTTACTCGGCCGGGAGGGCCTCCTACGAGCAGTACTTC.

CDR3 nucleotide sequence: TGTGCCTGGAGTAAGGGGGGAGACTATGGCTACACCTTC. This sequence encodes CAWSKGGDYGYTF. The chain carries TRBV30 and TRBJ1-2; a possible D gene is TRBD1 (6 bases). Germline CDR1 reads GTSNPN; CDR2 reads SVGIG (reference sequence). The CDR3 consists of 13 residues. Between the trimmed V and J ends, which lost 2 bases and 3 bases, there was a span of 10 bases.

This clone has only one observation. The chain is built from TRBV11-2 and TRBJ2-3; 11 bases align to TRBD2. Germline V gives CDR1 SGHAT, CDR2 FQNNGV. The ends lost 5 bases at V and 3 bases at J; junction bases unmatched: 7. The CDR3 runs 16 residues. The CDR3 loop reads CASSPLAGVSTDTQYF. DNA for the CDR3: TGTGCCAGCAGCCCACTAGCGGGAGTTAGTACAGATACGCAGTATTTT.

The CDR3 DNA reads as TGTGCCAGCAGCCCGGGGACTAGCGGGGGGAGCACAGATACGCAGTATTTT. Translating it yields CASSPGTSGGSTDTQYF. The chain employs TRBV5-6 and TRBJ2-3; 15 positions match TRBD2. This CDR3 has 17 residues. The germline gives CDR1 SGHDT, CDR2 YYEEEE. J lost 0 bases, V lost 4 bases, and 3 bases had no gene match.

The chain couples TRBV5-1 to TRBJ1-1; D might be TRBD1 (5 bases). The V gene's germline CDR1 is SGHRS and CDR2 YFSETQ. CDR3 length: 15 residues. V lost 1 base to trimming and J lost 2 bases, with 12 bases between them. The CDR3 DNA reads as TGCGCCAGCAGCTTGCAGGGTGGCGATAACACTGAAGCTTTCTTT. It translates to CASSLQGGDNTEAFF.

This clone was recorded only once. The rearrangement joins TRBV5-1 to TRBJ2-1; 7 bases are shared with TRBD1. Trimming took 3 bases from V and 5 from J; bases not matched to a gene: 17. Germline values: CDR1 SGHRS, CDR2 YFSETQ. The CDR3 totals 18 residues. The CDR3 region is CASSSDRERGSIDNEQFF. CDR3 coding DNA: TGCGCCAGCAGCTCTGACAGGGAGAGGGGGTCGATCGACAATGAGCAGTTCTTC.

The CDR3 DNA sequence: TGTGCCAGCAGCTTAGGGGCAGGGGAGGACACTGAAGCTTTCTTT. Protein product: CASSLGAGEDTEAFF. This chain uses TRBV7-9 with TRBJ1-1; TRBD1 is a possible D gene (6 bases). The CDR3 contains 15 residues. V was trimmed by 1 base and J by 3 bases, leaving 12 bases between them. CDR1 is SEHNR and CDR2 is FQNEAQ in the germline V gene (reference sequence).

The chain employs TRBV7-9 and TRBJ1-1; D possibly corresponds to TRBD1 (5 bases). This CDR3 has 18 residues. With 4 bases removed from V and 1 base from J, the gap between germline ends came to 22 bases. The germline CDR1 and CDR2 sequences are SEHNR and FQNEAQ (reference sequence). The CDR3 region has the DNA TGTGCCAGCAGCTCTAGCAACGCAATCAGGGTCGGGAACACTGAAGCTTTCTTT. It yields the protein CASSSSNAIRVGNTEAFF.

V usage is TRBV10-3 and J usage is TRBJ1-1; TRBD1 might be the D (5 bases). CDR3 length: 13 residues. Trimming shortened V by 4 bases and J by 4 bases, and 10 bases separated the two germline ends. CDR1 is ENHRY and CDR2 is SYGVKD in the germline V gene. The CDR3 DNA reads TGTGCCATCAGTGGGGGCAGGAGCACTGAAGCTTTCTTT. Its translation is CAISGGRSTEAFF.

The V and J genes are TRBV5-1 and TRBJ1-5; possibly TRBD1 for D (6 bases). V gave up 4 bases and J gave up 1 base, with 18 bases separating them. The CDR3 spans 17 residues. Germline loops: CDR1 SGHRS, CDR2 YFSETQ. CDR3 in DNA: TGCGCCAGCAGCCTGAACTCGCTGGGACAAAGCAATCAGCCCCAGCATTTT. Protein: CASSLNSLGQSNQPQHF.

The chain joins TRBV5-1 to TRBJ1-3; D call uncertain. V was cut by 0 bases and J by 0 bases, with 19 bases left in between. Germline V CDR1 and CDR2: SGHRS, YFSETQ. The CDR3 runs 19 residues. In DNA form, the CDR3 reads TGCGCCAGCAGCTTGGAAATGGGAACGGCCAGCTACTCTGGAAACACCATATATTTT. Protein sequence: CASSLEMGTASYSGNTIYF.

In DNA, the CDR3 is TGTGCCAGCAGCCAAGATCGGTCCCGGCGGCCTATGGCTGGCTACACCTTC. Its protein is CASSQDRSRRPMAGYTF. The rearrangement links TRBV14 to TRBJ1-2; D gene ambiguous. The CDR3 covers 17 residues. V dropped 0 bases and J dropped 7 bases, with 21 bases sitting between them. Germline V gene sequence: CDR1 SGHDN, CDR2 FVKESK.

V gene TRBV4-1 combines with J gene TRBJ1-6; tentative D call: TRBD1 (6 bases). Between the trimmed V and J ends, which lost 3 bases and 6 bases, there was a span of 21 bases. CDR3 length equals 18 residues. Germline V gene lookup returns CDR1 MGHRA and CDR2 YSYEKL. CDR3 nucleotides: TGCGCCAGCAGCCACATCTACAGGGCCACCCGTGCTAATTCACCCCTCCACTTT. It yields the protein CASSHIYRATRANSPLHF.

The chain recombines TRBV7-8 with TRBJ1-2; no definite D call. Trimming took 7 bases from V and 2 from J, leaving 17 bases between them. Germline V gene sequence: CDR1 SGHVS, CDR2 FQNEAQ. The CDR3 runs 15 residues. The CDR3 here is CASTYQAGSNYGYTF. Here the CDR3 DNA reads TGTGCCAGCACCTACCAGGCGGGGAGCAACTATGGCTACACCTTC.

The chain has TRBV5-4 and TRBJ2-5; perhaps TRBD1 as D (6 bases). The CDR3 totals 15 residues. Per the germline V gene, CDR1 is SGHNT and CDR2 is YYREEE (reference sequence). The V gene lost 0 bases and the J gene lost 3 bases, with 12 bases spanning the gap. CDR3 sequence reads: CASSLARQGKETQYF. The DNA for the CDR3 is TGTGCCAGCAGCTTGGCCCGGCAGGGGAAAGAGACCCAGTACTTC.

This clone appeared a single time. This chain links TRBV5-1 with TRBJ2-5; TRBD1 matches at 9 bases. CDR1 SGHRS and CDR2 YFSETQ come from the germline V gene. Unmatched junction bases numbered 8, after V lost 4 bases and J lost 1 base. The CDR3 is 16 amino acids. CDR3 region: CASSPVTGGGQETQYF. CDR3 DNA sequence: TGCGCCAGCAGCCCAGTGACAGGGGGTGGCCAAGAGACCCAGTACTTC.

This chain joins TRBV30 and TRBJ1-2; D is possibly TRBD1 (6 bases). This CDR3 is built from 14 residues. V was clipped by 2 bases and J by 3 bases, with 13 bases between them. Per the germline V gene, CDR1 is GTSNPN and CDR2 is SVGIG (reference sequence). CDR3 DNA sequence: TGTGCCTGGAGTCCACGGCCAGGGGACTATGGCTACACCTTC. Its translation is CAWSPRPGDYGYTF.

The V and J genes are TRBV14 and TRBJ1-3; no definite D call. The germline gives CDR1 SGHDN, CDR2 FVKESK. This CDR3 is 13 amino acids long. The V end was cut by 1 base, the J end by 3 bases, with 4 bases between. The CDR3 spells CASSQVGGNTIYF. The CDR3 coding sequence is TGTGCCAGCAGCCAAGTCGGTGGAAACACCATATATTTT. Full variable domain (missing parts from reference TRBV14 and TRBJ1-3): EAGVTQFPSHSVIEKGQTVTLRCDPISGHDNLYWYRRVMGKEIKFLLHFVKESKQDESGMPNNRFLAERTGGTYSTLKVQPAELEDSGVYFCASSQVGGNTIYFGEGSWLTVV.